The present T cell receptor beta chain was sequenced within a study of cytomegalovirus exposure and HLA in healthy donors. Whole-study results and caveats: The study labeled 150 to 200 TCR beta chains cytomegalovirus-associated. In a later analysis, an Asian-associated ancestry cluster reportedly showed fewer N-insertions than the 666-donor mean.

V shed 0 bases and J 4 bases; nucleotides not matched to a gene: 8. Germline V CDR1 and CDR2: SGHNT, YYREEE (reference sequence). The length of the CDR3 is 17 residues. In the case of this clone: Its antigen is currently unknown. The identical CDR3 is also encoded by other nucleotide sequences in the sample.

Researchers ran the PCR with 60 Vbeta and 13 Jbeta primers. Profiling relied on immunoSEQ multiplex PCR, and the TCRdb table lists in-frame clones only, not all of them. The table lists roughly 100,000 clones, over 80% of them singletons. Sequenced sample: PBMCs. The receptor comes from a young man in good health and CMV-seropositive. The chain joins TRBV5-4 to TRBJ2-1, with TRBD2 matching 9 bases. The CDR3 reads CASSLVVAGAIYNEQFF. CDR3 bases: TGTGCCAGCAGCTTGGTGGTAGCGGGGGCTATATACAATGAGCAGTTCTTC.